Described below is a single TCR beta chain sequence and its context. The sample is drawn from a study of blood T cell repertoires in COVID-19. About the research overall: COVID-19 samples collected from the United States, Italy and Spain covered acute and convalescent phases.

CDR3 length equals 16 residues. Per germline, CDR1 LGHNA and CDR2 YNFKEQ. V lost 7 bases, J lost 3 bases, and 10 bases stayed unmatched. The authors' processing: Amplification with reference gene primers provided the estimates of nucleated cell counts. Here immunoSEQ multiplex PCR was the method, and the copy in TCRdb shows in-frame clones only, minus some. The DNA was the basis for D and trimming; V, J and clone size are from that table. The sample yields 70,000 or so clones, roughly 90% seen once. The sequencing input was peripheral blood. The J gene is TRBJ2-2, the V gene TRBV4-2; 8 nucleotides line up with TRBD2. The source is a human donor in a cohort sampled during active COVID-19. The CDR3 DNA follows: TGTGCCAGCACCTCGGGAGGAGCGGGAGACACCGGGGAGCTGTTTTTT. This encodes CASTSGGAGDTGELFF.